Listed here are 27 T cell receptor beta chains from one sample, sequenced in a study of blood T cell repertoires in COVID-19. Assay: immunoSEQ multiplex PCR; the TCRdb copy retains only in-frame clones and omits some. The sample gives 150,000 to 200,000 clones, roughly four fifths of which show up once; around 12% is in the top ten. The material sequenced was peripheral blood. The receptors originated from an elderly woman with COVID-19, enrolled during active disease.

This clone has just one count. This sequence joins TRBV6-4 and TRBJ2-7; 11 nucleotides line up with TRBD2. Germline-derived CDR1 and CDR2 are MRHNA and SNTAGT. The CDR3 sequence is 15 residues long. With V trimmed by 7 bases and J by 5 bases, 10 bases remained unmatched. The CDR3 here is CASIITSGRGHEQYF. DNA of the CDR3: TGTGCCAGCATTATTACTAGCGGGAGAGGCCACGAGCAGTACTTC.

The chain recombines TRBV5-6 with TRBJ1-5; D is unresolved. The CDR3 is made up of 14 amino acids. The V and J ends lost 4 bases and 6 bases respectively, with 14 bases between them. CDR1 and CDR2 from the germline V gene are SGHDT and YYEEEE. CDR3 loop: CASSLGTLGQPQHF. CDR3 sequence (DNA): TGTGCCAGCAGCCTGGGCACTCTTGGTCAGCCCCAGCATTTT. The entire variable domain, with the rest obtained from reference TRBV5-6 and TRBJ1-5, is as follows: DAGVTQSPTHLIKTRGQQVTLRCSPKSGHDTVSWYQQALGQGPQFIFQYYEEEERQRGNFPDRFSGHQFPNYSSELNVNALLLGDSALYLCASSLGTLGQPQHFGDGTRLSIL.

The rearrangement joins TRBV18 to TRBJ2-1, with TRBD1 matching 10 bases. The germline V gene has CDR1 KGHSH and CDR2 LQKENI. There are 16 residues in the CDR3. V shed 4 bases and J 3 bases; nucleotides not matched to a gene: 6. The CDR3 nucleotides read TGTGCCAGCTCACGCGGGGACAGGGGATTCTACAATGAGCAGTTCTTC. Translated, it gives CASSRGDRGFYNEQFF.

The rearrangement links TRBV2 to TRBJ1-2; 8 nucleotides align to TRBD1. V shed 7 bases and J 8 bases; nucleotides not matched to a gene: 3. CDR3 length: 11 amino acids. The V gene's germline CDR1 is SNHLY and CDR2 FYNNEI. The chain's CDR3 is CASKTGVGYTF. In DNA form, the CDR3 reads TGTGCCAGCAAGACAGGGGTCGGCTACACCTTC.

This clone was detected a few times. This rearrangement joins TRBV3-1 (or the pseudogene TRBV3-2) to TRBJ2-7; 7 nucleotides align to TRBD1. The V gene end was trimmed by 1 base and the J gene end by 5 bases; junction bases not matched to a gene: 8. The germline CDR1 and CDR2 sequences are LGHDT and YNNKEL (reference sequence). The CDR3 totals 15 residues. This CDR3 is CASSQGRQGSHEQYF. The CDR3 DNA sequence: TGTGCCAGCAGCCAAGGGCGACAGGGTTCTCACGAGCAGTACTTC.

The genes are TRBV9 and TRBJ1-2, with D possibly being TRBD1 (6 bases). The CDR3 has 16 residues. Germline assignment: CDR1 SGDLS and CDR2 YYNGEE. V lost 0 bases and J lost 7, with 19 bases in between. CDR3 sequence: CASSVGGHPMIGGYTF. The CDR3 region has the DNA TGTGCCAGCAGCGTAGGGGGACACCCCATGATCGGTGGCTACACCTTC.

CDR3 DNA: TGTGCCAGCAGCTTGACGGGGGACAGGGACGAGCAGTACTTC. This codes for CASSLTGDRDEQYF. The gene calls are TRBV5-4 and TRBJ2-7; 9 nucleotides match TRBD1. The germline V gene encodes CDR1 SGHNT and CDR2 YYREEE (reference sequence). There are 14 residues in the CDR3. The V and J ends lost 1 base and 5 bases, in that order; junction bases with no gene match: 4.

This chain uses TRBV4-1 with TRBJ1-1; TRBD1 agrees at 7 bases. The CDR3 extends over 18 amino acids. V shed 0 bases, J shed 1 base, and the junction held 11 bases outside the gene matches. Germline V lookup: CDR1 MGHRA, CDR2 YSYEKL. The CDR3 loop is CASSQEPFLRQGNTEAFF. The CDR3 nucleotides are TGCGCCAGCAGCCAAGAACCCTTTCTTAGACAGGGGAACACTGAAGCTTTCTTT.

CDR3 nucleotide sequence: TGTGCCAGCAGCTTGGACGGCTATAATTCACCCCTCCACTTT. It encodes CASSLDGYNSPLHF. J is TRBJ1-6 and V is TRBV5-8; D not resolved. This CDR3 region has 14 residues. The ends were cut back, 0 bases at V and 3 bases at J, with 4 bases in the middle. Germline V gene data show CDR1 as SGHTS and CDR2 as YDEGEE.

As for this clone: The junction differs from germline at one of its ends, possibly a read error. V gene TRBV3-1 (or the pseudogene TRBV3-2) combines with J gene TRBJ2-2, with 7 bases that match TRBD1. There are 19 residues in the CDR3. Germline lookup yields CDR1 LGHDT and CDR2 YNNKEL (reference sequence). CDR3 residues: CASSKETGTVLTYTGELFF. In DNA, the CDR3 is TGTGCCAGCAGCAAAGAAACCGGGACAGTCTTAACCTACACCGGGGAGCTGTTTTTT.

This clone has a single count. The rearrangement joins TRBV4-2 to TRBJ2-1; 13 bases align to TRBD2. The V gene end was trimmed by 2 bases and the J gene end by 8 bases; junction bases not matched to a gene: 6. The germline V gene has CDR1 LGHNA and CDR2 YNFKEQ. This CDR3 comprises 16 residues. The CDR3 DNA reads as TGTGCCAGCAGCCAACACACTAGCGGGGGGGCCGATGAGCAGTTCTTC. Protein product: CASSQHTSGGADEQFF.

The chain has TRBV6-1 and TRBJ2-1, with 10 bases lining up with TRBD2. CDR3 length equals 16 residues. With 2 bases clipped from V and 2 bases from J, the junction kept 3 bases outside the gene matches. Germline loops: CDR1 MNHNS, CDR2 SASEGT. The CDR3 DNA reads as TGTGCCAGCAGTGAATGGCTAGCGGGGGCCTACAATGAGCAGTTCTTC. The encoded protein is CASSEWLAGAYNEQFF.

A few counts support this clone. V usage is TRBV6-1 and J usage is TRBJ1-1, with a weak D call TRBD1 (5 bases). CDR3 size: 14 residues. Per the germline V gene, CDR1 is MNHNS and CDR2 is SASEGT. V lost 0 bases, J lost 3 bases, and 8 bases lay in between. CDR3 sequence: CASSEAWGYTEAFF. CDR3 in DNA: TGTGCCAGCAGTGAAGCCTGGGGCTACACTGAAGCTTTCTTT.

The J gene is TRBJ2-7, the V gene TRBV28, with 10 bases lining up with TRBD2. V lost 8 bases, J lost 3 bases, and 7 bases stayed unmatched. This CDR3 has 14 residues. Germline V CDR1 and CDR2: MDHEN, SYDVKM. DNA for the CDR3: TGTGCCAGCGGAAGACTAGCGGGCTACTACGAGCAGTACTTC. It is translated as CASGRLAGYYEQYF.

The chain carries TRBV19 and TRBJ2-7; TRBD1 aligns across 8 bases. V was clipped by 5 bases and J by 2 bases; unmatched bases: 8. Per the germline V gene, CDR1 is LNHDA and CDR2 is SQIVND (reference sequence). The CDR3 is 15 residues long. The CDR3 is CASSPQGAATYEQYF. CDR3 bases: TGTGCCAGTAGTCCCCAGGGGGCCGCAACCTACGAGCAGTACTTC.

This chain joins TRBV29-1 and TRBJ2-5; D not resolved. The CDR3 covers 14 residues. CDR1 and CDR2 from the germline V gene are SQVTM and ANQGSEA. The V end was cut by 1 base, the J end by 1 base, with 10 bases between. For the CDR3, the DNA is TGCAGCGTTGAAGGCTTATCAGGCCAAGAGACCCAGTACTTC. Translation: CSVEGLSGQETQYF.

J is TRBJ1-4 and V is TRBV2, with D perhaps matching TRBD1 (6 bases). The CDR3 extends over 18 amino acids. The V gene lost 0 bases and the J gene lost 7 bases, with 21 bases spanning the gap. Germline V gene sequence: CDR1 SNHLY, CDR2 FYNNEI. CDR3 in amino acids: CASSEALSLPTGGEKLFF. The CDR3 DNA is TGTGCCAGCAGTGAAGCGCTTTCCCTCCCGACAGGTGGTGAAAAACTGTTTTTT.

This chain joins TRBV29-1 and TRBJ2-2; D might be TRBD2 (5 bases). Germline V gene sequence: CDR1 SQVTM, CDR2 ANQGSEA. The CDR3 extends over 14 amino acids. V was clipped by 0 bases and J by 6 bases, with 11 bases between them. CDR3 DNA: TGCAGCGTTGAAGATAGCCGGGGAGCCGGGGAGCTGTTTTTT. Protein product: CSVEDSRGAGELFF.

The CDR3 DNA reads TGTGCCAGCAGAACCGGGACAGGTTACAGTGGCTACACCTTC. Translating it yields CASRTGTGYSGYTF. The chain is built from TRBV27 and TRBJ1-2, with 8 bases identical to TRBD1. CDR1 is MNHEY and CDR2 is SMNVEV in the germline V gene (reference sequence). CDR3 length: 14 residues. The J segment lost 7 bases and the V segment lost 6 bases, leaving 10 bases of the junction unmatched.

The chain couples TRBV11-1 to TRBJ1-1; TRBD1 might be the D (5 bases). V shed 1 base and J shed 5 bases, with 11 bases lying between them. CDR1 and CDR2 (germline): SGHAT, FQDESV (reference sequence). This CDR3 spans 14 amino acids. DNA of the CDR3: TGTGCCAGCAGCTTAGTGCAGGGAGGGACTGAAGCTTTCTTT. This sequence encodes CASSLVQGGTEAFF.

This clone was counted many times. This chain joins TRBV7-9 and TRBJ2-2; the D gene is possibly TRBD1 (6 bases). The CDR3 has 13 residues. The V and J ends lost 4 bases and 13 bases respectively, with 16 bases between them. Germline-derived CDR1 and CDR2 are SEHNR and FQNEAQ (reference sequence). CDR3 bases: TGTGCCAGCAGCTCCGGACAGCCCGCGGCGCTGTTTTTT. It codes for CASSSGQPAALFF.

The J gene is TRBJ1-6, the V gene TRBV27; 8 bases match TRBD1. V was pared by 6 bases and J by 10 bases, with 5 bases of the junction left unmatched. This CDR3 has 13 residues. Germline CDR1 is MNHEY and CDR2 is SMNVEV (reference sequence). The CDR3 DNA reads as TGTGCCAGCAGACCAGGGGGCCGGTCACCCCTCCACTTT. Encoded protein: CASRPGGRSPLHF.

The chain combines TRBV24-1 with TRBJ2-1; perhaps TRBD1 as D (8 bases). The CDR3 loop spans 15 amino acids. Trimming stripped 4 bases from V and 8 bases from J, with 17 bases between. Germline CDR1 KGHDR, CDR2 SFDVKD. The CDR3: CATSEQRDRNHEQFF. CDR3 coding DNA: TGTGCCACCAGTGAACAGCGGGACAGGAACCATGAGCAGTTCTTC.

The chain joins TRBV7-2 to TRBJ2-2; 9 bases line up with TRBD2. The length of the CDR3 is 14 residues. Germline V gene sequence: CDR1 SGHTA, CDR2 FQGNSA. Unmatched junction bases numbered 4, after V lost 5 bases and J lost 6 bases. As DNA, the CDR3 is TGTGCCAGCAGCCTCTGGACTAGCGCCGGGGAGCTGTTTTTT. Translation: CASSLWTSAGELFF.

This chain links TRBV6-5 with TRBJ1-2; 12 bases line up with TRBD1. Germline CDR1 reads MNHEY; CDR2 reads SVGAGI. The CDR3 runs to 14 residues. The V segment lost 6 bases and the J segment 7 bases; nucleotides outside the gene matches: 6. CDR3 DNA sequence: TGTGCCAGCAGCCTGGGACAGGGGGCGGGTGGCTACACCTTC. It encodes CASSLGQGAGGYTF.

The rearrangement joins TRBV6-5 to TRBJ1-4; D perhaps matches TRBD1 (6 bases). The CDR3 extends over 13 amino acids. Trimming took 10 bases from V and 7 from J, leaving 16 bases between them. In germline, CDR1 is MNHEY, CDR2 SVGAGI. The CDR3 loop reads CAIRAGVVEKLFF. CDR3 sequence (DNA): TGTGCCATAAGGGCAGGGGTTGTTGAAAAACTGTTTTTT.

CDR3: CASSDPSSGNTIYF. CDR3 DNA sequence: TGTGCCAGCAGTGACCCCAGCTCTGGAAACACCATATATTTT. The chain employs TRBV6-1 and TRBJ1-3; D is undetermined. This CDR3 is built from 14 residues. V dropped 3 bases and J dropped 0 bases, with 6 bases sitting between them. CDR1 is MNHNS, CDR2 SASEGT, per germline.